The rows below give T cell receptor beta chains drawn from one sample of a study of blood T cell repertoires in COVID-19. The table came from immunoSEQ multiplex PCR; TCRdb's copy has only in-frame clones and leaves some out. The sample shows about 290,000 clones, around 90% of them seen only once. Material for sequencing was PBMCs or T cells enriched from blood (not recorded which). Receptor source: a woman in her thirties or forties who had recovered from COVID-19. CDR3s include the opening cysteine and the closing phenylalanine or tryptophan.

TRBV4-2,TRBJ2-3,CASSQLGTSGRASTDTQYF
TRBV3-1/TRBV3-2,TRBJ2-3,CASSRVGAGSTDTQYF
TRBV11-2,TRBJ1-3,CASSLDPRQPASGNTIYF
TRBV19,TRBJ2-1,CASSLRDRGVNEQFF
TRBV2,TRBJ2-2,CASRDRVGTGELFF
TRBV6-5,TRBJ1-1,CASSGTGGLYTEAFF
TRBV7-9,TRBJ2-1,CASRRGTGNEQFF
TRBV30,TRBJ1-2,CAWSVGGQGNYGYTF
TRBV19,TRBJ2-3,CASSPGLASADTQYF
TRBV20-1,TRBJ2-3,CSASTSSGPSTDTQYF
TRBV6-5,TRBJ2-7,CATQLGGPLEQYF
TRBV6-5,TRBJ2-2,CASRRDGSTGELFF
TRBV7-2,TRBJ1-1,CASTSNREGEAFF
TRBV5-1,TRBJ2-1,CASSLAILAGNSYNEQFF
TRBV6-5,TRBJ2-3,CASSYRGPTDTQYF
TRBV30,TRBJ2-3,CAWGGTSADTQYF
TRBV18,TRBJ2-4,CASSHSGPREGVQYF
TRBV6-2/TRBV6-3,TRBJ2-1,CASSYLGTSGNEQFF
TRBV7-6,TRBJ2-2,CASSLTDSTGELFF
TRBV19,TRBJ1-1,CASSSGPFGIPTEAFF
TRBV5-1,TRBJ1-1,CASSPRQGFTEAFF
TRBV7-6,TRBJ1-1,CASSKAGQGYNTEAFF
TRBV12-3/TRBV12-4,TRBJ1-5,CASSRGVKPQHF
TRBV27,TRBJ2-7,CASRVAGRPWYEQYF
TRBV4-2,TRBJ1-2,CASSQELSRGSLGGDGYTF
TRBV10-2,TRBJ2-7,CATGTSGYYEQYF
TRBV19,TRBJ1-5,CASSIGDSRNQPQHF